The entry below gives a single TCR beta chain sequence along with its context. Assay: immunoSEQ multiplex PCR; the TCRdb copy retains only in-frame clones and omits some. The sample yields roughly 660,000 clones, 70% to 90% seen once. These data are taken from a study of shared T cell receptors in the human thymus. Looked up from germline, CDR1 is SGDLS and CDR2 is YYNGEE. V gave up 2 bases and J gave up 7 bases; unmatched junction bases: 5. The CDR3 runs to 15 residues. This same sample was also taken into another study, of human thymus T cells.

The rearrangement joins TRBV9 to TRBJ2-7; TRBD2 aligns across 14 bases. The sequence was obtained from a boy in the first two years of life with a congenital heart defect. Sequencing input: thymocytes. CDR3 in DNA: TGTGCCAGCAGCGTGGGGACTAGCGGGAGCAGAGAGCAGTACTTC. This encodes CASSVGTSGSREQYF. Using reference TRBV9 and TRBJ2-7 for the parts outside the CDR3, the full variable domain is DSGVTQTPKHLITATGQRVTLRCSPRSGDLSVYWYQQSLDQGLQFLIQYYNGEERAKGNILERFSAQQFPDLHSELNLSSLELGDSALYFCASSVGTSGSREQYFGPGTRLTVT.